Listed here are 19 T cell receptor beta chains from one sample, sequenced in a study of CD8 T cell repertoires and HIV-1 epitope variants. For these TCRs, the target antigens are not known. Sequenced by immunoSEQ multiplex PCR; TCRdb stores in-frame clones only, minus some. The repertoire holds a few thousand clones, with about 70% as singletons. What was sequenced was cultured CD8+ T cells derived from PBMCs. The receptors originated from a male donor with HIV.

J is TRBJ2-7 and V is TRBV11-2; D may correspond to TRBD1 or TRBD2 (5 bases each). Trimming left V 3 bases short and J 2 bases short, with 11 bases between. Germline loops: CDR1 SGHAT, CDR2 FQNNGV. The CDR3 spans 14 residues. CDR3 in amino acids: CASSFGTATYEQYF. The CDR3 coding sequence is TGTGCCAGCAGCTTCGGGACCGCGACCTACGAGCAGTACTTC.

This chain connects TRBV6-5 to TRBJ2-1, with D perhaps matching TRBD2 (6 bases). Per the germline V gene, CDR1 is MNHEY and CDR2 is SVGAGI. V was clipped by 4 bases and J by 0 bases, with 13 bases between them. The CDR3 runs to 16 residues. The CDR3 nucleotides read TGTGCCAGCAGTTCCTTAGCGGCGAGCTCCTACAATGAGCAGTTCTTC. Protein: CASSSLAASSYNEQFF.

CDR3 DNA: TGTGCCAGCAGCGGACTGTCCCGCACCGGGGAGCTGTTTTTT. Translating it yields CASSGLSRTGELFF. V usage is TRBV7-6 and J usage is TRBJ2-2, with D possibly being TRBD2 (5 bases). V shed 5 bases and J shed 4 bases, with 11 bases lying between them. The CDR3 sequence is 14 residues long. Germline-derived CDR1 and CDR2 are SGHVS and FNYEAQ.

This chain connects TRBV14 to TRBJ2-7; maybe TRBD1 (6 bases). This CDR3 region has 14 residues. Germline V gene lookup returns CDR1 SGHDN and CDR2 FVKESK. The germline V and J ends were trimmed by 0 bases and 4 bases, with 10 bases remaining between them. CDR3 DNA: TGTGCCAGCAGCCAAGAAGGGCAGGGGTACGAGCAGTACTTC. It codes for CASSQEGQGYEQYF.

The chain is built from TRBV4-3 and TRBJ1-1; possible D gene TRBD1, 6 bases. CDR1 and CDR2 from the germline V gene are LGHNA and YSLEER. CDR3 length: 12 amino acids. V lost 1 base, J lost 8 bases, and 8 bases lay in between. The CDR3 loop is CASSQGTAEAFF. The DNA for the CDR3 is TGCGCCAGCAGCCAAGGGACAGCCGAAGCTTTCTTT.

This clone was counted a single time. The chain recombines TRBV11-1 with TRBJ2-5; 8 nucleotides line up with TRBD2. CDR1 is SGHAT, CDR2 FQDESV, per germline (reference sequence). The CDR3 is made up of 15 amino acids. V shed 5 bases and J 2 bases; nucleotides not matched to a gene: 7. Here the CDR3 DNA reads TGTGCCAGCAGCCCCGCCCCTAGCGGGCAAGAGACCCAGTACTTC. Its protein product is CASSPAPSGQETQYF.

This clone has more than one count but fewer than ten. The J gene is TRBJ2-7, the V gene TRBV19, with 12 bases fitting TRBD2. V gave up 3 bases and J gave up 2 bases; unmatched junction bases: 2. The CDR3 runs 15 residues. Looked up from germline, CDR1 is LNHDA and CDR2 is SQIVND (reference sequence). The CDR3 nucleotides read TGTGCCAGTAGTATGACTAGCGGGGGTGCCTACGAGCAGTACTTC. This sequence encodes CASSMTSGGAYEQYF.

DNA of the CDR3: TGTGCCAGCAGCCTCGACCTAGAGGATACAGATACGCAGTATTTT. Residues: CASSLDLEDTDTQYF. The chain is built from TRBV7-8 and TRBJ2-3; no definite D call. The V end was cut by 5 bases, the J end by 3 bases, with 15 bases between. This CDR3 is built from 15 residues. The germline gives CDR1 SGHVS, CDR2 FQNEAQ.

This clone was seen more than once but under ten times. The chain carries TRBV7-2 and TRBJ2-7, with TRBD1 as a possible D gene (5 bases). This CDR3 contains 15 residues. V dropped 1 base and J dropped 0 bases, with 10 bases sitting between them. Per the germline V gene, CDR1 is SGHTA and CDR2 is FQGNSA. The CDR3 loop is CASSLGTLSSYEQYF. The CDR3, as DNA: TGTGCCAGCAGCTTAGGGACATTGAGCTCCTACGAGCAGTACTTC.

V is TRBV7-9 and J is TRBJ2-2; D ambiguous. The CDR3 loop spans 16 amino acids. Germline CDR1 is SEHNR and CDR2 is FQNEAQ (reference sequence). V shed 2 bases and J shed 3 bases, with 13 bases lying between them. The CDR3 is CASSLLEEFYTGELFF. For the CDR3, the DNA is TGTGCCAGCAGCTTACTTGAGGAGTTCTACACCGGGGAGCTGTTTTTT.

This clone was seen once. This rearrangement joins TRBV28 to TRBJ1-5, with TRBD1 matching over 8 bases. J lost 0 bases, V lost 7 bases, and 5 bases had no gene match. This CDR3 has 15 amino acids. Germline CDR1 MDHEN, CDR2 SYDVKM. The DNA for the CDR3 is TGTGCCAGCATGACTGACAGGGGTAGCAATCAGCCCCAGCATTTT. It specifies CASMTDRGSNQPQHF.

This chain links TRBV19 with TRBJ1-2, with D perhaps TRBD1 (6 bases). Germline V gives CDR1 LNHDA, CDR2 SQIVND (reference sequence). Trimming stripped 6 bases from V and 4 bases from J, with 15 bases between. This CDR3 has 14 residues. The CDR3 bases are TGTGCCAGTAGCATACAGGGTCAGATCTATGGCTACACCTTC. It specifies CASSIQGQIYGYTF.

The V call is TRBV7-2, the J call TRBJ2-1; TRBD2 agrees at 11 bases. The CDR3 loop spans 16 amino acids. Germline CDR1 SGHTA, CDR2 FQGNSA. After removal of 5 bases from V and 8 bases from J, the junction contained 11 bases not matched to a gene. The CDR3 protein is CASSGLAGGKGDEQFF. The CDR3 DNA reads as TGTGCCAGCAGCGGGCTAGCGGGGGGTAAGGGAGATGAGCAGTTCTTC.

The V and J genes are TRBV7-9 and TRBJ2-2, with D hard to call. V was cut by 8 bases and J by 5 bases, with 9 bases left in between. The CDR3 covers 12 residues. Germline V CDR1 and CDR2: SEHNR, FQNEAQ (reference sequence). The CDR3 loop reads CASPRETGELFF. CDR3 sequence (DNA): TGTGCCAGCCCGCGAGAGACCGGGGAGCTGTTTTTT.

The chain uses TRBV28 and TRBJ2-3; 8 nucleotides align to TRBD1. V shed 1 base, J shed 4 bases, and the junction held 10 bases outside the gene matches. In germline, CDR1 is MDHEN, CDR2 SYDVKM. The CDR3 has 17 residues. DNA for the CDR3: TGTGCCAGCAGTTTATTTGCAGGGGGCGAGCTTGCAGATACGCAGTATTTT. This codes for CASSLFAGGELADTQYF. Full variable domain (outside the CDR3, taken from reference TRBV28 and TRBJ2-3): DVKVTQSSRYLVKRTGEKVFLECVQDMDHENMFWYRQDPGLGLRLIYFSYDVKMKEKGDIPEGYSVSREKKERFSLILESASTNQTSMYLCASSLFAGGELADTQYFGPGTRLTVL.

The CDR3 loop is CAIRPGLEETQYF. The CDR3 bases are TGTGCCATCAGGCCGGGACTAGAAGAGACCCAGTACTTC. V gene TRBV10-3 combines with J gene TRBJ2-5; the match to TRBD2 covers 8 bases. V lost 6 bases, J lost 3 bases, and 3 bases stayed unmatched. Germline V gene sequence: CDR1 ENHRY, CDR2 SYGVKD. This CDR3 has 13 residues.

This chain links TRBV2 with TRBJ2-1; 10 bases are a match to TRBD2. V gave up 7 bases and J gave up 4 bases; unmatched junction bases: 4. The CDR3 covers 14 residues. CDR1 is SNHLY and CDR2 is FYNNEI in the germline V gene. The CDR3 is CASKMTSGYNEQFF. The CDR3 coding sequence is TGTGCCAGCAAGATGACTAGCGGGTACAATGAGCAGTTCTTC. The full variable domain, completed using reference TRBV2 and TRBJ2-1, is EPEVTQTPSHQVTQMGQEVILRCVPISNHLYFYWYRQILGQKVEFLVSFYNNEISEKSEIFDDQFSVERPDGSNFTLKIRSTKLEDSAMYFCASKMTSGYNEQFFGPGTRLTVL.

The chain uses TRBV6-5 and TRBJ2-5, with D perhaps matching TRBD1 (5 bases). Trimming removed 0 bases from V and 4 bases from J, with 12 bases in between. From germline, CDR1 is MNHEY and CDR2 SVGAGI. The CDR3 sequence is 15 residues long. CDR3 nucleotides: TGTGCCAGCAGTTACTCGCCAGGGAATTCAGAGACCCAGTACTTC. This translates into CASSYSPGNSETQYF.

This chain connects TRBV5-4 to TRBJ2-5; D unresolved. The CDR3 runs to 14 residues. Trimming removed 2 bases at V and 2 bases at J, with 10 bases between. The germline V gene encodes CDR1 SGHNT and CDR2 YYREEE (reference sequence). The CDR3 loop is CASSFLTPQETQYF. Here the CDR3 DNA reads TGTGCCAGCAGCTTCCTAACACCTCAAGAGACCCAGTACTTC.